This TCR beta chain came from a study of Ad26.COV2.S vaccination and SARS-CoV-2 variants. The overall study: The vaccine Ad26.COV2.S was put into the muscle once, or twice with 56 days between.

Data came from immunoSEQ multiplex PCR; TCRdb stores just in-frame clones and leaves some out. There are a few hundred thousand clones in the sample; 85% to 90% occur only once, and about 5% lies in the top ten. Notes on the study in general: Vaccinees showed greater spike-specific TCR breadth than placebo recipients. Placebo recipients and vaccine recipients were similar in non-spike TCR breadth.

CDR1 is MNHEY and CDR2 is SMNVEV in the germline V gene (reference sequence). The CDR3 has 15 residues. Trimming removed 0 bases from V and 2 bases from J; junction bases left unmatched: 2. For this clone: Its cognate antigen is unknown.

Treatment reported: some 19 received Ad26.COV2.S at low or high dose, single or two shots; about 5 received placebo; per-sample allocation not given. Sampling was done on day 63 after the first vaccine or placebo injection. The shot given was an Ad26 vector that makes Wuhan-strain SARS-CoV-2 spike. The chain joins TRBV27 to TRBJ2-7; 9 bases are shared with TRBD1. Material: peripheral blood, obtained in a trial of Ad26.COV2.S vaccine versus placebo. The TCR comes from a person aged 18-65 years who received the Ad26.COV2.S COVID-19 vaccine or a placebo. The CDR3 DNA is TGTGCCAGCAGTTTATCTGGGACAGGGACCTACGAGCAGTACTTC. Encoded protein: CASSLSGTGTYEQYF.